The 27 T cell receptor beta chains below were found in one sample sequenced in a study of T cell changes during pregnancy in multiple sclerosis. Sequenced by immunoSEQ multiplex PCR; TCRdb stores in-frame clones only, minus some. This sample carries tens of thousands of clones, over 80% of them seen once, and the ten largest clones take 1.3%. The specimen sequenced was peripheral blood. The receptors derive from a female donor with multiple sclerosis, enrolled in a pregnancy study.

CDR3 nucleotides: TGTGCCAGCAGATCACCGGGACAGGGATCTTATAGCAATCAGCCCCAGCATTTT. It translates to CASRSPGQGSYSNQPQHF. The V and J genes are TRBV28 and TRBJ1-5; the match to TRBD1 covers 9 bases. The CDR3 spans 18 residues. Trimming took 6 bases from V and 0 from J; bases not matched to a gene: 12. In germline, CDR1 is MDHEN, CDR2 SYDVKM.

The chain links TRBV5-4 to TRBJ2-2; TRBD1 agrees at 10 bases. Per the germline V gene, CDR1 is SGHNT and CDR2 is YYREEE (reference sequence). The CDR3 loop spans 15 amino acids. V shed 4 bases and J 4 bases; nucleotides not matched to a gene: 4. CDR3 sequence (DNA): TGTGCCAGCAGCCCCCGGGACAGGGGCACCGGGGAGCTGTTTTTT. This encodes CASSPRDRGTGELFF.

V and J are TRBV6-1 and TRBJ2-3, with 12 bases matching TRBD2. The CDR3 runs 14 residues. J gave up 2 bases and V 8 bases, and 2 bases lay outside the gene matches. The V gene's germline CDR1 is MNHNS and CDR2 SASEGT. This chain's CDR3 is CASGLAGPTDTQYF. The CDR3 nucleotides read TGTGCCAGCGGACTAGCGGGGCCCACAGATACGCAGTATTTT.

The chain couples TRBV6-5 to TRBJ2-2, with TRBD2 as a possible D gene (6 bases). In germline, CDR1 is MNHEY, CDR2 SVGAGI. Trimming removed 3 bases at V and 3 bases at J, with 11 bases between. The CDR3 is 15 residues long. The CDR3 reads CASSYSTSYTGELFF. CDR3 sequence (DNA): TGTGCCAGCAGTTATTCGACTAGTTACACCGGGGAGCTGTTTTTT.

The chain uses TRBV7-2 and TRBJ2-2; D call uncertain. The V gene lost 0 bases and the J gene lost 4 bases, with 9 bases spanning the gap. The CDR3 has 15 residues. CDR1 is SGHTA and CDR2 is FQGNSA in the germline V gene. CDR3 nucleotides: TGTGCCAGCAGCTTAGCGGCACGGTCCACCGGGGAGCTGTTTTTT. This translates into CASSLAARSTGELFF.

The CDR3, as DNA: TGTGCCAGCAGCAAAGGAGAGGATAGCAATCAGCCCCAGCATTTT. Translated, it gives CASSKGEDSNQPQHF. This chain connects TRBV21-1 to TRBJ1-5. TRBV21-1 is listed as a pseudogene. The CDR3 loop spans 15 amino acids.

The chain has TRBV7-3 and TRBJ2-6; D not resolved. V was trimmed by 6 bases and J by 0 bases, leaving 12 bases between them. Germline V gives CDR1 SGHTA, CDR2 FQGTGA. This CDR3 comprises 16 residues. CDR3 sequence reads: CASRDAVDSGANVLTF. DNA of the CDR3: TGTGCCAGCAGAGACGCCGTGGACTCTGGGGCCAACGTCCTGACTTTC.

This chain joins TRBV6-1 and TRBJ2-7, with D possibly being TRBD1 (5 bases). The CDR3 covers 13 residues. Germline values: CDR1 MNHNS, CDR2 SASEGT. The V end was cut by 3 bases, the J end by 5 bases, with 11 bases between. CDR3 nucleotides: TGTGCCAGCAGTGACAGGGCCCCCCACGAGCAGTACTTC. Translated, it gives CASSDRAPHEQYF.

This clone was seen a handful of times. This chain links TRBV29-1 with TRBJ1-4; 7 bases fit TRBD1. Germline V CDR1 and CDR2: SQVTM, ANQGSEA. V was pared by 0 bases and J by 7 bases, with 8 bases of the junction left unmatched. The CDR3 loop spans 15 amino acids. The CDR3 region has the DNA TGCAGCGTTGAAGAGACGAGGGGGCTGGGTGAAAAACTGTTTTTT. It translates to CSVEETRGLGEKLFF.

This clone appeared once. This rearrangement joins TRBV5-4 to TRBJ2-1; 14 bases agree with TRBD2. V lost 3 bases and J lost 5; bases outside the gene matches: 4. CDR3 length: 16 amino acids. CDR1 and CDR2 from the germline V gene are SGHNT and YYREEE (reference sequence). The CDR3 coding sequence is TGTGCCAGCAGCTCGGGACTAGCGGGAGCCGACAATGAGCAGTTCTTC. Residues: CASSSGLAGADNEQFF.

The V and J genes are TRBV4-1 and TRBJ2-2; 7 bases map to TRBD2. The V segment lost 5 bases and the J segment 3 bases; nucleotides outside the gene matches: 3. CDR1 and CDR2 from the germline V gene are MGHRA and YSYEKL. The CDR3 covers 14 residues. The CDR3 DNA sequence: TGCGCCAGCAGCGAGCTAGCGGACACCGGGGAGCTGTTTTTT. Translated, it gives CASSELADTGELFF.

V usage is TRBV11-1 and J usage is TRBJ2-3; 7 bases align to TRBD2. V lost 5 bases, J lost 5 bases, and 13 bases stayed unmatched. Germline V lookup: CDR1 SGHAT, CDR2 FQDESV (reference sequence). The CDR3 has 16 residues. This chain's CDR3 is CASSPRRGRREDTQYF. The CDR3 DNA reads TGTGCCAGCAGCCCCCGACGCGGGAGACGGGAAGATACGCAGTATTTT. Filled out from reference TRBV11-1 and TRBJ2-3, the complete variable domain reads EAEVAQSPRYKITEKSQAVAFWCDPISGHATLYWYRQILGQGPELLVQFQDESVVDDSQLPKDRFSAERLKGVDSTLKIQPAELGDSAMYLCASSPRRGRREDTQYFGPGTRLTVL.

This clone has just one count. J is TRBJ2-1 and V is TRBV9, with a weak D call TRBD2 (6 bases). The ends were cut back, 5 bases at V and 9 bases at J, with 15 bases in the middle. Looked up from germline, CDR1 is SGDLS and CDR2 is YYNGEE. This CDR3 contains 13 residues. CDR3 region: CASSIFGGTEQFF. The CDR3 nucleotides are TGTGCCAGCAGTATATTTGGAGGGACTGAGCAGTTCTTC.

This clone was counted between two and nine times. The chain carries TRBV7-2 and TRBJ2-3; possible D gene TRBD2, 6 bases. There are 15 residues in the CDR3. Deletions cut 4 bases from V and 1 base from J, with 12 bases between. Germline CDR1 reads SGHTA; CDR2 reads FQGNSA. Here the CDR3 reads CASSSTGVGTDTQYF. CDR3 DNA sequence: TGTGCCAGCAGCTCCACGGGAGTCGGCACAGATACGCAGTATTTT. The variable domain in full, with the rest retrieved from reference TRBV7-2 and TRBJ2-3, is GAGVSQSPSNKVTEKGKDVELRCDPISGHTALYWYRQSLGQGLEFLIYFQGNSAPDKSGLPSDRFSAERTGGSVSTLTIQRTQQEDSAVYLCASSSTGVGTDTQYFGPGTRLTVL.

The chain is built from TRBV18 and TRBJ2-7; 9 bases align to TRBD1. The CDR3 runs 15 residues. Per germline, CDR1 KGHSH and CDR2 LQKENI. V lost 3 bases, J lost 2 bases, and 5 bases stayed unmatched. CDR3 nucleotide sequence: TGTGCCAGCTCACCTCGGACAGGGGTCCCCTACGAGCAGTACTTC. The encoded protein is CASSPRTGVPYEQYF.

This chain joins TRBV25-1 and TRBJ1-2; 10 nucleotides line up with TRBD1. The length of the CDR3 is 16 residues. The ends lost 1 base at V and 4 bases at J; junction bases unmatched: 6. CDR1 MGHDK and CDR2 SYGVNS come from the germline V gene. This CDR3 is CASSEWGDRGLYGYTF. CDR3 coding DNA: TGTGCCAGCAGTGAATGGGGGGACAGGGGCCTCTATGGCTACACCTTC.

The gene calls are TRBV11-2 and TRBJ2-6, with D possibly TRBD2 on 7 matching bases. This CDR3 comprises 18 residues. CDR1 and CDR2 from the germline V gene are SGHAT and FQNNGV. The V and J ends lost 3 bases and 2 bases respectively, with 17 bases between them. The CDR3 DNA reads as TGTGCCAGCAGCTTTGTGCGGGGGACACTGGCTGGGGCCAACGTCCTGACTTTC. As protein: CASSFVRGTLAGANVLTF.

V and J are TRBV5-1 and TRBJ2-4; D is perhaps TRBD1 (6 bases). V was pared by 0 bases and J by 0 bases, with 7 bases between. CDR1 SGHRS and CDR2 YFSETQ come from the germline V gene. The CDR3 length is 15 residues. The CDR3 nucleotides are TGCGCCAGCAGCTTGGGGGGGCTAGCCAAAAACATTCAGTACTTC. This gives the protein CASSLGGLAKNIQYF.

The CDR3 protein is CASSPRAMYNEQFF. The CDR3 DNA reads TGTGCCAGTAGTCCCCGGGCTATGTACAATGAGCAGTTCTTC. The gene calls are TRBV19 and TRBJ2-1; D remains ambiguous. The length of the CDR3 is 14 residues. Germline V lookup: CDR1 LNHDA, CDR2 SQIVND (reference sequence). The germline V and J ends were trimmed by 5 bases and 4 bases, with 12 bases remaining between them.

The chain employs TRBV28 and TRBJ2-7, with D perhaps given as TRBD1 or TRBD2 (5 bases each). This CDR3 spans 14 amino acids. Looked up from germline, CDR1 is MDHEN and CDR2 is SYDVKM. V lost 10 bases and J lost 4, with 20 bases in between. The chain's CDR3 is CATPRGAWRYEQYF. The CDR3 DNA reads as TGTGCCACCCCAAGGGGAGCGTGGAGGTACGAGCAGTACTTC.

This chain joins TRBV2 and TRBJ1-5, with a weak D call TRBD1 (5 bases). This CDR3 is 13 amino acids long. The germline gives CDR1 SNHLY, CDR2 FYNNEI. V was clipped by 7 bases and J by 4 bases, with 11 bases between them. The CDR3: CASIRDGNQPQHF. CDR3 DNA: TGTGCCAGCATAAGGGACGGTAATCAGCCCCAGCATTTT.

As DNA, the CDR3 is TGTGCCAGCAGTTTAGGAGGGGCCAGGGGTGGAAACACCATATATTTT. Residues: CASSLGGARGGNTIYF. V is TRBV28 and J is TRBJ1-3, with D perhaps TRBD1 (6 bases). This CDR3 comprises 16 residues. In germline, CDR1 is MDHEN, CDR2 SYDVKM. Trimming shortened V by 2 bases and J by 3 bases, and 14 bases separated the two germline ends.

The CDR3, as DNA: TGTGCCAGCAGCGCCGGGGACAGAAACTCCTACGAGCAGTACTTC. Protein: CASSAGDRNSYEQYF. The chain links TRBV9 to TRBJ2-7; 7 nucleotides match TRBD1. The V segment lost 3 bases and the J segment 0 bases; nucleotides outside the gene matches: 6. The CDR3 is made up of 15 amino acids. Germline V gives CDR1 SGDLS, CDR2 YYNGEE.

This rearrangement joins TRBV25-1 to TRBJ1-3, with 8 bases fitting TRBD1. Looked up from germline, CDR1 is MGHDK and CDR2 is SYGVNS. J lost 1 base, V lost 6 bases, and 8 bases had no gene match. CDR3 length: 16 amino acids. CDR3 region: CASSQGRQGSGNTIYF. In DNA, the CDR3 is TGTGCCAGCAGCCAAGGGCGACAGGGGTCTGGAAACACCATATATTTT.

The chain's CDR3 is CASALRRGSTDTQYF. The CDR3 DNA follows: TGTGCCAGCGCTCTAAGGCGGGGGAGCACAGATACGCAGTATTTT. The V gene is TRBV6-5, the J gene TRBJ2-3; 7 bases align to TRBD2. V lost 8 bases and J lost 0; bases outside the gene matches: 8. Germline assignment: CDR1 MNHEY and CDR2 SVGAGI. The length of the CDR3 is 15 residues.

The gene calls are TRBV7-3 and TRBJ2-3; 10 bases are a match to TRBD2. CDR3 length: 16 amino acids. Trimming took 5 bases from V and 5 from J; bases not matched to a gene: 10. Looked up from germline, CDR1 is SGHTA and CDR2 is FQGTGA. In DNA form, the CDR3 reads TGTGCCAGCAGCCTCGAGAGCGGGAGGGCCGGAGATACGCAGTATTTT. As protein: CASSLESGRAGDTQYF. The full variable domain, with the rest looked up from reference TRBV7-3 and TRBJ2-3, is GAGVSQTPSNKVTEKGKYVELRCDPISGHTALYWYRQSLGQGPEFLIYFQGTGAADDSGLPNDRFFAVRPEGSVSTLKIQRTERGDSAVYLCASSLESGRAGDTQYFGPGTRLTVL.

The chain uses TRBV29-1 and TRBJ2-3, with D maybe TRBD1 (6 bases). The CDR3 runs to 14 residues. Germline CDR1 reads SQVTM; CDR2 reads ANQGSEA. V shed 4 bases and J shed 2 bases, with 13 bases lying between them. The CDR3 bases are TGCAGCGTTGCACAGGGTGTCCCCACAGATACGCAGTATTTT. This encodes CSVAQGVPTDTQYF.